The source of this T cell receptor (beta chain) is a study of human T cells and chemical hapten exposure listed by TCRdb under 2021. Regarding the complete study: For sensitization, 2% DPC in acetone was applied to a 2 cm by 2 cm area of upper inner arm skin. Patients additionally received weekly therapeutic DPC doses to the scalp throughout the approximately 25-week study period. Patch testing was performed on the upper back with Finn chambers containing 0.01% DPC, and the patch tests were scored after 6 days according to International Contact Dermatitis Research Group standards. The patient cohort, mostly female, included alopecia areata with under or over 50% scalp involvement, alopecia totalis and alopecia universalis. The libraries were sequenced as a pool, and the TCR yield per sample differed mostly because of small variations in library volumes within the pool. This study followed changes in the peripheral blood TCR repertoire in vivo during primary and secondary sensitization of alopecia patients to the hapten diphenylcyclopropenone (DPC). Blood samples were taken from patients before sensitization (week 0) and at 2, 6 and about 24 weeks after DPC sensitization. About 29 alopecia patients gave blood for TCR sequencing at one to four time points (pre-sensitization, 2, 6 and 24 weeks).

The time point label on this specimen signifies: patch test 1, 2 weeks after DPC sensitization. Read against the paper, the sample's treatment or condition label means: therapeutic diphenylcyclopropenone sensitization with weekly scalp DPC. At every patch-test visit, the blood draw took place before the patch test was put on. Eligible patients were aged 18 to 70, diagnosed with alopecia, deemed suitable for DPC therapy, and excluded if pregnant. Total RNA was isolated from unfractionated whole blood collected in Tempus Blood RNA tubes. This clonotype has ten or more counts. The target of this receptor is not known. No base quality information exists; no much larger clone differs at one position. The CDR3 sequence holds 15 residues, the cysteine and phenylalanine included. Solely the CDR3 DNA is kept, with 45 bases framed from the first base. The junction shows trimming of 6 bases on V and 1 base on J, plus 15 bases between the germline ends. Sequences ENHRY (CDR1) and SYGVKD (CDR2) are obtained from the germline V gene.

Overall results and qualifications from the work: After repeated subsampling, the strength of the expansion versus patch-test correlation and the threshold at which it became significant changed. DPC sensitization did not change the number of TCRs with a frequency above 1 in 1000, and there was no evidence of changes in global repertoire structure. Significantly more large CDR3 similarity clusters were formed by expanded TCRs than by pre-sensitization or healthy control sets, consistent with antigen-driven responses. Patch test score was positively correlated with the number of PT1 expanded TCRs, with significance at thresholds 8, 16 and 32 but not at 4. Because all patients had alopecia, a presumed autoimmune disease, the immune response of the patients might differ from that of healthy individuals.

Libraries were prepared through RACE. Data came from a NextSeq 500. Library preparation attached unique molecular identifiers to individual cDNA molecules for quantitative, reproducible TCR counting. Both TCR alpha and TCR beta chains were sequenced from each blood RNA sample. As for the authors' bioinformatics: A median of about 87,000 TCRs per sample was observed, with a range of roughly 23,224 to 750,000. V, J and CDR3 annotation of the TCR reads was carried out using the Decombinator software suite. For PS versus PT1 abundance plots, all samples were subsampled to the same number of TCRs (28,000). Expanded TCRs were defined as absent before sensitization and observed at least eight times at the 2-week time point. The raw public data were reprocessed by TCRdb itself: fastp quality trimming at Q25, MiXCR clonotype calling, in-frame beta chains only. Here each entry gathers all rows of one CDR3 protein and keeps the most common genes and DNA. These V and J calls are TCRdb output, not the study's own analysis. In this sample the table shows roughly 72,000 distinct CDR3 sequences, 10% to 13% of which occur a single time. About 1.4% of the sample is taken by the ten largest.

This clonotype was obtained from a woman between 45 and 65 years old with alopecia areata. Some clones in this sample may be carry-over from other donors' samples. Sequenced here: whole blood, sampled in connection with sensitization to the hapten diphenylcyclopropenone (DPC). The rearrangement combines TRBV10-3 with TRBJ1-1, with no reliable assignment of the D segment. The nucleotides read TGTGCCATCAGGCCCGATGGAGGCGGGAACACTGAAGCTTTCTTT. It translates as CAIRPDGGGNTEAFF.